This TCR beta chain stems from a study of T cell repertoires in cytomegalovirus infection. Study summary: A matching HLA type, together with CMV infection, was signaled by public TCR beta signatures.

The CDR3 is made up of 14 amino acids. The V gene end was trimmed by 7 bases and the J gene end by 4 bases; junction bases not matched to a gene: 8. Germline V CDR1 and CDR2: SGHTA, FQGNSA. TCRdb reprocessed the reads via MiXCR and lists one record per CDR3 protein. The sample records hundreds of thousands of distinct CDR3 sequences, roughly 33% being singletons. The table lists this clonotype with many counts. Its antigen is undetermined. Study-wide points: HLA-C-restricted CMV-specific TCR beta clonotypes prevailed in the ex vivo response.

Sequencing used cultured PBMCs, obtained from culture after CMV antigen stimulation. V usage is TRBV7-2 and J usage is TRBJ2-3; 7 positions match TRBD2. The source is a human donor in good health (CMV status not recorded). Some clones in this sample may be carry-over from other donors' samples. The CDR3 bases are TGTGCCAGCACCACGCTCGCGGGGGCAGATACGCAGTATTTT. It codes for CASTTLAGADTQYF. The whole variable domain, remainder taken from reference TRBV7-2 and TRBJ2-3, is GAGVSQSPSNKVTEKGKDVELRCDPISGHTALYWYRQSLGQGLEFLIYFQGNSAPDKSGLPSDRFSAERTGGSVSTLTIQRTQQEDSAVYLCASTTLAGADTQYFGPGTRLTVL.